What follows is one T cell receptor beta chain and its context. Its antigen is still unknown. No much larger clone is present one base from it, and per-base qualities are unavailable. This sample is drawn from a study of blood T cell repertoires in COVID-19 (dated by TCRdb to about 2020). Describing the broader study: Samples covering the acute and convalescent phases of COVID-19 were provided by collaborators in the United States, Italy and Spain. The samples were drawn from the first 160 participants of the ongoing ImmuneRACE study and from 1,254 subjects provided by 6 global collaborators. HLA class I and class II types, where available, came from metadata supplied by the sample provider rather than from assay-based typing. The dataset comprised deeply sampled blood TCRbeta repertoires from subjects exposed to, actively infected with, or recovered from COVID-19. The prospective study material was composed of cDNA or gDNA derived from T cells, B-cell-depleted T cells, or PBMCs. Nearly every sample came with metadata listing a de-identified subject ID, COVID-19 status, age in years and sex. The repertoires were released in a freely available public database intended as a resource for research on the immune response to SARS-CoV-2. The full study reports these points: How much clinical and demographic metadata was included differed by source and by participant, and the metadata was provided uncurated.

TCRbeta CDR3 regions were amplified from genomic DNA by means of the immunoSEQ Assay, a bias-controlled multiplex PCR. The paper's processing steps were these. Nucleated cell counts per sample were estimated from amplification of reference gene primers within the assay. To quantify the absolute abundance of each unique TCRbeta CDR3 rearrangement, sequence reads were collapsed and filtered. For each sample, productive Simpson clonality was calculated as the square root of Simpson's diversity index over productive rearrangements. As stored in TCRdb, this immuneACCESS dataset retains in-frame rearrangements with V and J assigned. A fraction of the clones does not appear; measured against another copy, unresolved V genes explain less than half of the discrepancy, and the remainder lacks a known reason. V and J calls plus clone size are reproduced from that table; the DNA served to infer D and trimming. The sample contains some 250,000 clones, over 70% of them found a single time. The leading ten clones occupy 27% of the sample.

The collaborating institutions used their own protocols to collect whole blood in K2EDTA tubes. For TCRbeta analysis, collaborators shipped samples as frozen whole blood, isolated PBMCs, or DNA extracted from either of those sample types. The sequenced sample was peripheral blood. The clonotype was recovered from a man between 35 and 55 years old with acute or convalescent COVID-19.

DNA sequence: TGTGCCAGCAGCTTCGCCGGACAGGGAAATTTTGGCTCTGGAAACACCATATATTTT. The encoded protein is CASSFAGQGNFGSGNTIYF. The chain was built from TRBV13 and TRBJ1-3, with 8 junctional bases fitting TRBD1. CDR1 and CDR2 are read off the germline V gene (reference sequence) as PRHDT and FYEKMQ. Inclusive of the bounding cysteine and phenylalanine, the CDR3 is 19 residues long. Only CDR3 DNA remains: 57 bases, in frame from the first base. The V end gives up 3 bases and the J end 0 bases, leaving 13 bases in the junction not matched to a gene.